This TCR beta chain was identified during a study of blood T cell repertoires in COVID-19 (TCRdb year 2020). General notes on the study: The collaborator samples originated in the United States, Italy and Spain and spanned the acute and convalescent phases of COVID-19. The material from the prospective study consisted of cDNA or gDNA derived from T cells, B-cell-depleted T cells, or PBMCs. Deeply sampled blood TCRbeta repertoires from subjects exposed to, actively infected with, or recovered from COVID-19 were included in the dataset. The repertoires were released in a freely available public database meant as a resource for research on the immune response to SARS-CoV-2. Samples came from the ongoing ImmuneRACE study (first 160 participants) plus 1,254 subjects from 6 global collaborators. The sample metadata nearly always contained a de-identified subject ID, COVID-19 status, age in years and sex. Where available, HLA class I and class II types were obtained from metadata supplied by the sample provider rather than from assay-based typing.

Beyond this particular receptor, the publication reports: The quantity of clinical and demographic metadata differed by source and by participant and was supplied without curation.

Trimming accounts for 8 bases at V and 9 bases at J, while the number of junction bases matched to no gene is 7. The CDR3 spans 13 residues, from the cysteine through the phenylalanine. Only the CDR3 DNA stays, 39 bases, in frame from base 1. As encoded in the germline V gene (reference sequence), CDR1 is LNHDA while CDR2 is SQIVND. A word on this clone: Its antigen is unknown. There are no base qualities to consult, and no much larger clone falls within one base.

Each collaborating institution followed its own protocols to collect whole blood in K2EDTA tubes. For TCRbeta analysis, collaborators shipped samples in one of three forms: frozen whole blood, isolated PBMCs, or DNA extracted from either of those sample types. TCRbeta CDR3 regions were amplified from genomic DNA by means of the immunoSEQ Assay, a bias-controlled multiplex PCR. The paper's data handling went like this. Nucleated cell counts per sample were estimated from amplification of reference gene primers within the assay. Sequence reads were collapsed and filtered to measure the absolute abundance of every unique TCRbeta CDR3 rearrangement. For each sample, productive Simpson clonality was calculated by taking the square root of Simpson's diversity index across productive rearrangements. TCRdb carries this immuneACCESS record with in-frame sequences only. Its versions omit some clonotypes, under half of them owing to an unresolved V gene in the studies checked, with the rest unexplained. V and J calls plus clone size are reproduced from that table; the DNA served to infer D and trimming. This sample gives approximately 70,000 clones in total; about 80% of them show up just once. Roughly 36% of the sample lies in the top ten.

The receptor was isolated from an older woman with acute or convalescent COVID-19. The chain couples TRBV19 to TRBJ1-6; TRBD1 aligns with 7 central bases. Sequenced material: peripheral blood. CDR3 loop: CASRDRELSPLHF. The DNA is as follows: TGTGCCAGTCGTGACAGGGAACTTTCACCCCTCCACTTT.